Following are 2 T cell receptor beta chains from one sample sequenced in a study of cytomegalovirus exposure and HLA in healthy donors. The PCR employed 60 Vbeta primers together with 13 Jbeta primers. Produced via immunoSEQ multiplex PCR; TCRdb's table is partial and in-frame only. The table records 150,000 to 200,000 clones, around 80% of them present only once. Sequenced sample: PBMCs. These receptor sequences come from a man between 18 and 29 years old in good health and CMV-seronegative.

The V call is TRBV19, the J call TRBJ1-2; D call uncertain. Trimming cost V 5 bases and J 2 bases, with 9 bases left between them. Germline V lookup: CDR1 LNHDA, CDR2 SQIVND (reference sequence). CDR3 length: 13 residues. The DNA of the CDR3 is TGTGCCAGTAGTTGGTCGGGAAACTATGGCTACACCTTC. Protein sequence: CASSWSGNYGYTF.

Details on this clone: At one of its ends the junction is not consistent with the germline gene, which may arise from a read error. The chain has TRBV7-7 and TRBJ1-1; 11 nucleotides match TRBD1. Looked up from germline, CDR1 is SSHAT and CDR2 is FNYEAQ (reference sequence). This CDR3 has 16 residues. In DNA, the CDR3 is TGTGCTAGCAGCCCCCACCCCGGACAGGGGGCTGGGGAAGCTTTCTTT. Encoded protein: CASSPHPGQGAGEAFF.